The 8 T cell receptor beta chains below all came from one sample that was sequenced in a study of neurological immune-mediated disorders. TCRdb independently ran MiXCR on the 5' RACE reads; one entry per CDR3 protein. The table shows more than 60,000 distinct CDR3 sequences, with 3.5% to 4.5% occurring only once. The sequenced material came from PBMCs. Every receptor here comes from a woman between 45 and 65 years old with multiple sclerosis.

As to this clonotype: Germline and junction disagree at one end, which may indicate a read error. The chain employs TRBV2 and TRBJ1-6; D is perhaps TRBD1 (5 bases). CDR3 length: 14 residues. Germline CDR1 and CDR2: SNHLY and FYNNEI. The DNA of the CDR3 is TGTGCCAGCAGTGTGGGGGGGATGAATTCACCCCTCAACTTT. This codes for CASSVGGMNSPLNF.

This clonotype was seen at least ten times. The CDR3 is CATSRDSDLAINEQFF. CDR3 DNA sequence: TGTGCCACCAGCAGAGATTCCGATCTAGCGATCAATGAGCAGTTCTTC. The chain has TRBV15 and TRBJ2-1; TRBD2 might be the D (6 bases). The CDR3 consists of 16 residues. Germline CDR1 and CDR2: LNHNV and YYDKDF (reference sequence). V shed 0 bases and J shed 6 bases, with 15 bases lying between them.

The sample holds a few counts of this clonotype. The chain is built from TRBV7-9 and TRBJ1-2; D gene ambiguous. V lost 1 base and J lost 0, with 9 bases in between. The CDR3 extends over 15 amino acids. The germline V gene has CDR1 SEHNR and CDR2 FQNEAQ (reference sequence). The CDR3 here is CASSLVSDTNYGYTF. In nucleotides, the CDR3 is TGTGCCAGCAGCTTAGTCAGTGACACTAACTATGGCTACACCTTC.

This clonotype was counted at least ten times. This chain uses TRBV6-1 with TRBJ1-1; D gene unclear. Germline CDR1 reads MNHNS; CDR2 reads SASEGT. CDR3 length: 14 residues. The V and J ends lost 6 bases and 1 base respectively, with 12 bases between them. The CDR3 DNA reads as TGTGCCAGCAGCTCTCCGGCCTCGAACACTGAAGCTTTCTTT. As protein: CASSSPASNTEAFF.

This clonotype came up many times. This rearrangement joins TRBV18 to TRBJ2-5; 7 positions agree with TRBD2. The ends lost 1 base at V and 7 bases at J; junction bases unmatched: 18. Germline V CDR1 and CDR2: KGHSH, LQKENI. This CDR3 has 18 residues. CDR3 DNA sequence: TGTGCCAGCTCACCACTAGCGAACTTGCGGGAGAGATCCGGGACCCAGTACTTC. The encoded protein is CASSPLANLRERSGTQYF. Complete variable domain (other parts from reference TRBV18 and TRBJ2-5): NAGVMQNPRHLVRRRGQEARLRCSPMKGHSHVYWYRQLPEEGLKFMVYLQKENIIDESGMPKERFSAEFPKEGPSILRIQQVVRGDSAAYFCASSPLANLRERSGTQYFGPGTRLLVL.

The table lists this clonotype with many counts. CDR3 sequence: CASSFTGRVGELFF. CDR3 bases: TGTGCCAGCAGCTTCACAGGTCGTGTCGGGGAGCTGTTTTTT. The chain couples TRBV5-6 to TRBJ2-2; D perhaps matches TRBD1 (5 bases). The V and J ends lost 2 bases and 7 bases respectively, with 12 bases between them. This CDR3 has 14 residues. CDR1 is SGHDT and CDR2 is YYEEEE in the germline V gene.

This clonotype was recorded many times. The chain recombines TRBV20-1 with TRBJ1-1, with D hard to call. This CDR3 is built from 14 residues. The V end was cut by 3 bases, the J end by 3 bases, with 14 bases between. Germline assignment: CDR1 DFQATT and CDR2 SNEGSKA (reference sequence). CDR3 region: CSARSPFWDTEAFF. CDR3 DNA sequence: TGCAGTGCTAGGTCTCCCTTCTGGGACACTGAAGCTTTCTTT.

This clonotype was observed a handful of times. One end of the junction does not line up with germline, which may come from a read error. The chain is built from TRBV3-1 and TRBJ1-5; D is perhaps TRBD1 (6 bases). The germline CDR1 and CDR2 sequences are LGHDT and YNNKEL (reference sequence). There are 14 residues in the CDR3. The chain's CDR3 is CASSQGRGGQPQNF. As DNA, the CDR3 is TGTGCCAGCAGCCAAGGCAGGGGTGGGCAGCCCCAGAATTTT. Together with reference TRBV3-1 and TRBJ1-5, the CDR3 gives the full variable domain: DTAVSQTPKYLVTQMGNDKSIKCEQNLGHDTMYWYKQDSKKFLKIMFSYNNKELIINETVPNRFSPKSPDKAHLNLHINSLELGDSAVYFCASSQGRGGQPQNFGDGTRLSIL.